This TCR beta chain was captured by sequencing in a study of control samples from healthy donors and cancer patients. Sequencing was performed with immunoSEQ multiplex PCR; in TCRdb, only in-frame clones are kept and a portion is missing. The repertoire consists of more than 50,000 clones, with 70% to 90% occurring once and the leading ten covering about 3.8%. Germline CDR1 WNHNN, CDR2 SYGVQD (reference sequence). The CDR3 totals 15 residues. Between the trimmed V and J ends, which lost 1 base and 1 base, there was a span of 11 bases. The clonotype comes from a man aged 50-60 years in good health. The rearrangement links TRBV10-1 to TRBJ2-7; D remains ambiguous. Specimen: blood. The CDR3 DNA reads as TGCGCCAGCAGTGAGTATGCTAGTGGGTCCTACGAGCAGTACTTC. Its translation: CASSEYASGSYEQYF.